These 7 T cell receptor beta chains came from one sample sequenced in a study of Graves' ophthalmopathy and Graves' hyperthyroidism. For repertoire sequencing, the TCR beta CDR3 regions were amplified from RNA transcripts. The first round was an RT-PCR with HTBI primers, and the second round was a multiplex PCR. TCRdb re-derived calls from the multiplex PCR reads in MiXCR, one entry per CDR3 protein. The sample contains about 620,000 distinct CDR3 sequences, about 24% of which appear only once. The sample taken for sequencing was peripheral blood. These receptors were collected from a woman aged 18-29 years with stable Graves' hyperthyroidism. Some clones in this sample may be carry-over from other donors' samples.

This clonotype has a count of ten or more. CDR3 sequence (DNA): TGTGCCCTAAACTCGGGGGGCGCGGGGACCGGGGAGCTGTTTTTT. Its translation is CALNSGGAGTGELFF. The J gene is TRBJ2-2, the V gene TRBV28, with TRBD2 as a possible D gene (7 bases). Germline CDR1 reads MDHEN; CDR2 reads SYDVKM. This CDR3 has 15 residues. Trimming pared 11 bases from V and 5 bases from J, leaving 21 bases between.

To note about this clonotype: A much larger clonotype is one base distant, so this may be a read error. Lacking the conserved final phenylalanine or tryptophan, this CDR3 likely reflects a read error. The chain joins TRBV6-5 to TRBJ1-1, with D perhaps matching TRBD1 (5 bases). Germline V gives CDR1 MNHEY, CDR2 SVGAGI. V dropped 3 bases and J dropped 7 bases, with 15 bases sitting between them. This CDR3 contains 14 residues. CDR3 protein: CASSYLRGNDEAFL. CDR3 sequence (DNA): TGTGCCAGCAGTTATTTGCGGGGGAACGATGAAGCTTTCCTT.

The V call is TRBV12-3 or TRBV12-4, the J call TRBJ1-3; D is unresolved. The CDR3 is 16 residues long. With 7 bases removed from V and 0 bases from J, the gap between germline ends came to 16 bases. The CDR3 coding sequence is TGTGCCAGCACCTCATTGCTGAGCGACTCTGGAAACACCATATATTTT. It translates to CASTSLLSDSGNTIYF.

Ten or more counts support this clonotype. The chain joins TRBV19 to TRBJ2-6; D possibly corresponds to TRBD1 (6 bases). This CDR3 comprises 18 residues. Trimming removed 4 bases at V and 2 bases at J, with 18 bases between. Germline V gene data show CDR1 as LNHDA and CDR2 as SQIVND (reference sequence). In nucleotides, the CDR3 is TGTGCCAGTAGTACCGGTGGGACCTGGGGGCCTGGGGCCAACGTCCTGACTTTC. Protein: CASSTGGTWGPGANVLTF.

The CDR3, as DNA: TGTGCCAGTAGTATGACAGGGGAACGTCAGCCCCAGCATTTT. Protein sequence: CASSMTGERQPQHF. The chain uses TRBV19 and TRBJ1-5; 8 nucleotides agree with TRBD1. This CDR3 spans 14 amino acids. J was trimmed by 6 bases and V by 3 bases; bases with no gene match: 4. Germline CDR1 is LNHDA and CDR2 is SQIVND (reference sequence).

In its sample, this clonotype was seen many times. The chain links TRBV7-2 to TRBJ2-7, with 7 bases matching TRBD2. Looked up from germline, CDR1 is SGHTA and CDR2 is FQGNSA. The CDR3 spans 14 residues. Trimming removed 5 bases from V and 6 bases from J; junction bases left unmatched: 10. The CDR3 DNA reads as TGTGCCAGCAGCCCGGGACTAAGAGCGGGCGAGCAGTACTTC. Its translation: CASSPGLRAGEQYF. Drawing the rest from reference TRBV7-2 and TRBJ2-7, the complete variable domain is GAGVSQSPSNKVTEKGKDVELRCDPISGHTALYWYRQSLGQGLEFLIYFQGNSAPDKSGLPSDRFSAERTGGSVSTLTIQRTQQEDSAVYLCASSPGLRAGEQYFGPGTRLTVT.

This clonotype was observed a single time. The CDR3 region has the DNA TGTGCCAGCAGCTTAGGGACTAGCGGGAGGGCCGTGCAGCAGTACTTC. Amino acids: CASSLGTSGRAVQQYF. The V and J genes are TRBV7-8 and TRBJ2-7; 15 nucleotides line up with TRBD2. The V and J ends lost 1 base and 8 bases, in that order; junction bases with no gene match: 6. The CDR3 consists of 16 residues. The V gene's germline CDR1 is SGHVS and CDR2 FQNEAQ.